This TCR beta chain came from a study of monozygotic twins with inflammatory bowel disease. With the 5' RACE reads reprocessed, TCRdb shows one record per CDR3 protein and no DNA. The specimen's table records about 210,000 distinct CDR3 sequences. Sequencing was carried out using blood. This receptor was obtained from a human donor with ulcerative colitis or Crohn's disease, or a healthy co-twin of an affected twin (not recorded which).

CDR3: CATSDPRDPAETQYF. The chain uses TRBV24-1 and TRBJ2-5; TCRdb gives TRBD1 as the D gene, but with no DNA this cannot be confirmed. The V gene's germline CDR1 is KGHDR and CDR2 SFDVKD. The CDR3 contains 15 residues.